These 9 T cell receptor beta chains were sequenced from one sample in a study of neoadjuvant anti-PD-1 for oral cavity cancer. The data were produced by immunoSEQ multiplex PCR, yet TCRdb's version contains in-frame clones alone and is incomplete. This sample has approximately 37,000 clones, with about 87% found just once. Sequences were derived from PBMCs, sampled before nivolumab (anti-PD-1) treatment. The source of these receptors is a person between 40 and 79 years old with oral cavity squamous cell carcinoma.

The gene calls are TRBV19 and TRBJ2-1; D unclear. Trimming pared 5 bases from V and 4 bases from J, leaving 9 bases between. The V gene's germline CDR1 is LNHDA and CDR2 SQIVND (reference sequence). The CDR3 is 13 amino acids. The CDR3 sequence is CASSSFRYNEQFF. The CDR3 DNA sequence: TGTGCCAGTAGTTCGTTCCGTTACAATGAGCAGTTCTTC.

The chain has TRBV6-5 and TRBJ2-5; D is perhaps TRBD2 (5 bases). The CDR3 is 14 amino acids. Germline V gives CDR1 MNHEY, CDR2 SVGAGI. V lost 4 bases to trimming and J lost 4 bases, with 13 bases between them. The CDR3: CASSLSSEGETQYF. The CDR3 coding sequence is TGTGCCAGCAGTTTGTCCAGCGAGGGAGAGACCCAGTACTTC.

This clone was seen more than once but under ten times. The chain couples TRBV6-1 to TRBJ2-1; D call uncertain. The V end was cut by 10 bases, the J end by 0 bases, with 10 bases between. Germline V gene sequence: CDR1 MNHNS, CDR2 SASEGT. The CDR3 contains 13 residues. The CDR3 here is CATDGRSYNEQFF. The DNA of the CDR3 is TGTGCCACCGACGGACGCTCCTACAATGAGCAGTTCTTC.

The rearrangement links TRBV27 to TRBJ2-7; TRBD1 might be the D (5 bases). The germline gives CDR1 MNHEY, CDR2 SMNVEV (reference sequence). The CDR3 is 16 residues long. Trimming cost V 8 bases and J 6 bases, with 26 bases left between them. The CDR3 DNA sequence: TGTGCCAGCCGAAAAACCACCGGAAACATGGGGCGCGAGCAGTACTTC. Encoded protein: CASRKTTGNMGREQYF.

The chain joins TRBV18 to TRBJ2-7; the D is unclear. V was clipped by 5 bases and J by 6 bases, with 23 bases between them. CDR3 length equals 16 residues. Germline CDR1 is KGHSH and CDR2 is LQKENI. The CDR3 sequence is CASSTLMDHSGGEQYF. DNA for the CDR3: TGTGCCAGCTCAACCCTGATGGATCACTCGGGCGGCGAGCAGTACTTC.

The rearrangement joins TRBV7-2 to TRBJ2-5; D gene ambiguous. With 3 bases removed from V and 2 bases from J, the gap between germline ends came to 13 bases. Germline-derived CDR1 and CDR2 are SGHTA and FQGNSA. This CDR3 is 15 amino acids long. CDR3: CASSFQLGWQETQYF. CDR3 sequence (DNA): TGTGCCAGCAGCTTCCAACTCGGGTGGCAAGAGACCCAGTACTTC.

The chain is built from TRBV10-3 and TRBJ1-5, with TRBD1 matching 9 bases. V lost 11 bases to trimming and J lost 5 bases; unmatched junction nucleotides: 7. There are 13 residues in the CDR3. Germline CDR1 reads ENHRY; CDR2 reads SYGVKD. The DNA of the CDR3 is TGTGCCGTTAGGACAGGGGAGTATCAGCCCCAGCATTTT. As protein: CAVRTGEYQPQHF.

The J gene is TRBJ2-3, the V gene TRBV5-1, with TRBD2 matching over 13 bases. V shed 4 bases and J 3 bases; nucleotides not matched to a gene: 8. The CDR3 runs to 17 residues. Germline assignment: CDR1 SGHRS and CDR2 YFSETQ. CDR3 residues: CASSTRTSGGGTDTQYF. The DNA of the CDR3 is TGCGCCAGCAGCACCAGGACTAGCGGGGGAGGGACAGATACGCAGTATTTT.

The chain carries TRBV14 and TRBJ1-2, with D possibly being TRBD1 (5 bases). Deletions cut 1 base from V and 2 bases from J, with 11 bases between. CDR1 SGHDN and CDR2 FVKESK come from the germline V gene. The CDR3 runs 15 residues. Written as DNA, the CDR3 is TGTGCCAGCAGCCAAGTCCAGGGAAGAAACTATGGCTACACCTTC. Translating gives CASSQVQGRNYGYTF.